Listed below are T cell receptor beta chains from one sample, sequenced in a study of T cell changes during pregnancy in multiple sclerosis. Clones were read by immunoSEQ multiplex PCR, and TCRdb kept only the in-frame ones, dropping some. The table records about 99,000 clones, roughly nine tenths of them present only once. The sample in question was peripheral blood, obtained after pregnancy. These receptors all come from a female donor with multiple sclerosis, enrolled in a pregnancy study. Both conserved end residues are part of each CDR3.

J gene,V gene,CDR3 protein
TRBJ2-3,TRBV5-1,CASSLDRPDTQYF
TRBJ2-7,TRBV28,CASRTSGVYEQYF
TRBJ1-3,TRBV18,CASSPEQGSGNTIYF
TRBJ1-6,TRBV2,CASSGQGANPAKNSPLHF
TRBJ2-2,TRBV6-4,CASSDSEFTGELFF
TRBJ2-7,TRBV9,CASSVGSLSSYEQYF
TRBJ1-5,TRBV19,CASKGLLGGNQPQHF
TRBJ1-3,TRBV30,CAWSEHGNTIYF
TRBJ1-1,TRBV7-9,CASSLLQGNTEAFF
TRBJ1-2,TRBV28,CASKGDRAGYTF
TRBJ2-7,TRBV6-1,CASSEALVGDRGYEQYF
TRBJ1-1,TRBV5-1,CASAENPNTEAFF
TRBJ2-7,TRBV5-5,CASSPGLAGPYEQYF
TRBJ1-1,TRBV19,CASRTGESMNTEAFF
TRBJ2-3,TRBV5-1,CASRPHTTGGGGDTQYF
TRBJ2-1,TRBV4-1,CASSQDIYNEQFF
TRBJ1-5,TRBV7-6,CASSLDRDRGGAWHF
TRBJ2-1,TRBV18,CASSQGAVSSYNEQFF
TRBJ2-1,TRBV5-4,CASSLSASGRSYNEQFF
TRBJ1-1,TRBV7-9,CASSRERQAITEAFF
TRBJ2-5,TRBV2,CASSESGTSKGTQYF
TRBJ1-1,TRBV10-3,CAIRKTGIMNTEAFF
TRBJ2-7,TRBV7-9,CASSPAEVAYEQYF
TRBJ2-5,TRBV28,CASSEGPEATQYF
TRBJ1-5,TRBV27,CASSEGGKVRNQPQHF
TRBJ2-3,TRBV6-5,CASRLGRGSTDTQYF
TRBJ2-5,TRBV19,CASSVGLGKTQYF
TRBJ2-1,TRBV7-9,CASSEASGRRYNEQFF
TRBJ2-2,TRBV7-6,CASSKEGGISGELFF
TRBJ1-5,TRBV21-1,CASSNPKPGTGAGNSNQPQHF
TRBJ2-7,TRBV2,CASSQTSGSSYEQYF
TRBJ1-5,TRBV6-5,CASSYSAYSNQPQHF
TRBJ2-7,TRBV2,CASTPTSVPYEQYF
TRBJ1-1,TRBV6-5,CASSRGLPDREAFF
TRBJ2-1,TRBV9,CASSVAGGLGNEQFF
TRBJ1-3,TRBV27,CASGTRDRAGNTIYF
TRBJ2-2,TRBV6-6,CASSYSQRGTGELFF
TRBJ2-1,TRBV18,CASSPQGLSSYNEQFF
TRBJ2-6,TRBV11-2,CASTYGQPFSSGANVLTF
TRBJ1-2,TRBV4-1,CAAGDSYGYTF
TRBJ2-3,TRBV11-2,CASSLGSGIDTQYF
TRBJ2-7,TRBV27,CASSRWQSSSYEQYF